The next 24 T cell receptor beta chains were all read from a single sample in a study of response to subunit inactivated influenza vaccine. TCRdb reprocessed the RT-PCR reads via MiXCR and lists one record per CDR3 protein. In the table there are more than 500,000 distinct CDR3 sequences, roughly 12% of which are singletons. The data also belong to a second study, concerning T cells expressing NK-cell markers. That work contributes: TCR beta cDNA was made by 5'RACE template switching with UMIs.

Sequenced material: PBMCs from blood, taken on the day of vaccination. These receptors were obtained from a middle-aged man who received an inactivated influenza vaccine.

This clonotype was counted at least ten times. V gene TRBV7-9 combines with J gene TRBJ2-3; 11 nucleotides line up with TRBD2. This CDR3 region has 16 residues. The ends lost 3 bases at V and 6 bases at J; junction bases unmatched: 8. CDR1 is SEHNR, CDR2 FQNEAQ, per germline (reference sequence). In nucleotides, the CDR3 is TGTGCCAGCAGCTTCTTTAGCGGGGGGGCCGGGGATACGCAGTATTTT. This gives the protein CASSFFSGGAGDTQYF. The complete variable domain, with remaining parts taken from reference TRBV7-9 and TRBJ2-3, reads DTGVSQNPRHKITKRGQNVTFRCDPISEHNRLYWYRQTLGQGPEFLTYFQNEAQLEKSRLLSDRFSAERPKGSFSTLEIQRTEQGDSAMYLCASSFFSGGAGDTQYFGPGTRLTVL.

CDR3: CASSSPTGTDTQYF. The CDR3 coding sequence is TGTGCCAGCAGTTCCCCCACAGGCACAGATACGCAGTATTTT. This sequence joins TRBV12-3 or TRBV12-4 and TRBJ2-3; no definite D call. With 4 bases removed from V and 1 base from J, the gap between germline ends came to 9 bases. This CDR3 comprises 14 residues.

This clonotype was counted many times. V is TRBV5-1 and J is TRBJ2-3; D is undetermined. Trimming removed 0 bases at V and 2 bases at J, with 7 bases between. Germline assignment: CDR1 SGHRS and CDR2 YFSETQ. The CDR3 loop spans 14 amino acids. The CDR3 DNA reads as TGCGCCAGCAGCTTGGGCAGTCACACAGATACGCAGTATTTT. Translating it yields CASSLGSHTDTQYF.

V and J are TRBV30 and TRBJ2-1; 13 bases match TRBD2. Germline CDR1 is GTSNPN and CDR2 is SVGIG (reference sequence). Trimming at V came to 3 bases and at J to 4 bases, leaving 0 bases not matched to a gene. The CDR3 contains 14 residues. The CDR3: CAWRGLAGYNEQFF. The CDR3 region has the DNA TGTGCCTGGAGGGGACTAGCGGGGTACAATGAGCAGTTCTTC.

This clonotype was observed many times. V and J are TRBV20-1 and TRBJ2-7; 7 nucleotides line up with TRBD2. J gave up 4 bases and V 1 base, and 7 bases lay outside the gene matches. This CDR3 region has 14 residues. Germline CDR1 is DFQATT and CDR2 is SNEGSKA (reference sequence). The CDR3 region is CSARVGGGPYEQYF. The CDR3 nucleotides read TGCAGTGCTAGAGTCGGGGGAGGGCCTTACGAGCAGTACTTC.

V and J are TRBV18 and TRBJ2-6; tentative D call: TRBD1 (5 bases). CDR1 is KGHSH, CDR2 LQKENI, per germline. The germline V and J ends were trimmed by 6 bases and 0 bases, with 12 bases remaining between them. The CDR3 has 16 residues. This chain's CDR3 is CASSPTDSSGANVLTF. The DNA of the CDR3 is TGTGCCAGCTCTCCGACAGATAGCTCTGGGGCCAACGTCCTGACTTTC.

This chain connects TRBV19 to TRBJ2-3, with D possibly being TRBD1 (6 bases). The CDR3 has 16 amino acids. Germline CDR1 LNHDA, CDR2 SQIVND (reference sequence). Trimming left V 9 bases short and J 7 bases short, with 26 bases between. CDR3 DNA sequence: TGTGCCAGCACCACAATTGGAGACCTCAGGGGAAATACGCAGTATTTT. Its protein product is CASTTIGDLRGNTQYF.

The chain uses TRBV6-5 and TRBJ2-7; weak D call: TRBD1 (6 bases). V lost 11 bases and J lost 0, with 11 bases in between. This CDR3 region has 12 residues. Germline V lookup: CDR1 MNHEY, CDR2 SVGAGI. The CDR3 nucleotides read TGTGCCGCGAGGGGGACCTCCTACGAGCAGTACTTC. Its translation: CAARGTSYEQYF.

The rearrangement uses TRBV7-2 and TRBJ2-2; 8 bases align to TRBD1. The CDR3 is 16 residues long. CDR1 and CDR2 from the germline V gene are SGHTA and FQGNSA. The J segment lost 4 bases and the V segment lost 6 bases, leaving 10 bases of the junction unmatched. The CDR3 DNA reads TGTGCCAGCAGTCCTATAACAGGGGGAGTCACCGGGGAGCTGTTTTTT. This encodes CASSPITGGVTGELFF. Based on the CDR3 plus reference TRBV7-2 and TRBJ2-2, the full variable domain is GAGVSQSPSNKVTEKGKDVELRCDPISGHTALYWYRQSLGQGLEFLIYFQGNSAPDKSGLPSDRFSAERTGGSVSTLTIQRTQQEDSAVYLCASSPITGGVTGELFFGEGSRLTVL.

This clonotype occurred many times. This chain joins TRBV5-4 and TRBJ1-2; no firm D call. The CDR3 extends over 14 amino acids. Germline-derived CDR1 and CDR2 are SGHNT and YYREEE (reference sequence). The V end lost 0 bases, the J end lost 4 bases, and 10 bases lay between the germline ends. CDR3 sequence (DNA): TGTGCCAGCAGCTTGGAGGGCAGCCCCTATGGCTACACCTTC. It translates to CASSLEGSPYGYTF.

The genes are TRBV5-1 and TRBJ2-1, with D possibly TRBD1 on 5 matching bases. Germline loops: CDR1 SGHRS, CDR2 YFSETQ. Trimming took off 0 bases at V and 7 bases at J, with 20 bases between the two ends. The length of the CDR3 is 17 residues. DNA of the CDR3: TGCGCCAGCAGCTTGGGGGGATTCCCCCAGGGTCCGAATGAGCAGTTCTTC. It encodes CASSLGGFPQGPNEQFF.

This clonotype showed up just a few times. V usage is TRBV4-1 and J usage is TRBJ1-6; D is unresolved. Germline V gives CDR1 MGHRA, CDR2 YSYEKL. The CDR3 loop spans 15 amino acids. V lost 4 bases and J 5 bases, leaving 12 bases between the germline ends. The CDR3 sequence is CASSRGLGDNSPLHF. The CDR3 DNA reads TGCGCCAGCAGCCGAGGACTGGGAGATAATTCACCCCTCCACTTT.

This clonotype was picked up a small number of times. The rearrangement joins TRBV4-3 to TRBJ2-1; 8 bases agree with TRBD2. Germline CDR1 reads LGHNA; CDR2 reads YSLEER. This CDR3 has 18 residues. The V gene end was trimmed by 0 bases and the J gene end by 0 bases; junction bases not matched to a gene: 7. The CDR3 nucleotides are TGCGCCAGCAGCCAAGACCTAGCGGGCCTAAGCTCCTACAATGAGCAGTTCTTC. Translating it yields CASSQDLAGLSSYNEQFF.

This clonotype appeared a few times. V is TRBV10-3 and J is TRBJ2-3, with D unresolved. The V gene lost 0 bases and the J gene lost 7 bases, with 5 bases spanning the gap. Germline V gene data show CDR1 as ENHRY and CDR2 as SYGVKD. This CDR3 is 12 amino acids long. The CDR3 spells CAISESRNTQYF. CDR3 DNA sequence: TGTGCCATCAGTGAGTCGCGTAATACGCAGTATTTT.

This clonotype was detected only a few times. The chain is built from TRBV7-2 and TRBJ2-7, with 8 bases fitting TRBD1. The CDR3 totals 16 residues. V lost 3 bases and J lost 0; bases outside the gene matches: 7. Germline V gene data show CDR1 as SGHTA and CDR2 as FQGNSA. In DNA, the CDR3 is TGTGCCAGCAGCTTTCCCAGGGACAGGAACTCCTACGAGCAGTACTTC. It translates to CASSFPRDRNSYEQYF.

J is TRBJ2-7 and V is TRBV6-2 or TRBV6-3; the D gene is possibly TRBD1 (6 bases). Germline V gene lookup returns CDR1 MNHEY and CDR2 SVGEGT. CDR3 length: 13 residues. V shed 6 bases and J shed 2 bases, with 11 bases lying between them. Here the CDR3 reads CASRTTGTYEQYF. Here the CDR3 DNA reads TGTGCCAGCAGAACGACAGGAACCTACGAGCAGTACTTC.

V usage is TRBV5-5 and J usage is TRBJ1-1; D is possibly TRBD1 (5 bases). The V end lost 2 bases, the J end lost 8 bases, and 13 bases lay between the germline ends. The CDR3 sequence is 13 residues long. Germline assignment: CDR1 SGHKS and CDR2 YYEKEE (reference sequence). The CDR3: CASSFGWTLEAFF. The CDR3 DNA reads TGTGCCAGCAGCTTTGGTTGGACATTAGAAGCTTTCTTT.

This clonotype was observed at least ten times. This chain links TRBV6-5 with TRBJ1-4; 7 bases map to TRBD1. The V and J ends lost 2 bases and 8 bases, in that order; junction bases with no gene match: 8. The CDR3 contains 15 residues. Germline lookup yields CDR1 MNHEY and CDR2 SVGAGI. CDR3 DNA: TGTGCCAGCAGTTACGGAGGGGGCAGCGGGGAAAAACTGTTTTTT. As protein: CASSYGGGSGEKLFF.

The chain links TRBV29-1 to TRBJ2-7; TRBD1 matches at 7 bases. The CDR3 totals 13 residues. The V and J ends lost 6 bases and 5 bases, in that order; junction bases with no gene match: 10. Germline values: CDR1 SQVTM, CDR2 ANQGSEA. The CDR3 region is CSVAAGTANEQYF. The CDR3, as DNA: TGCAGCGTCGCAGCCGGGACAGCCAACGAGCAGTACTTC.

This clonotype was recorded once. The gene calls are TRBV20-1 and TRBJ1-4, with a tentative D call TRBD1 (6 bases). The CDR3 is 14 residues long. The ends were cut back, 4 bases at V and 7 bases at J, with 16 bases in the middle. Germline loops: CDR1 DFQATT, CDR2 SNEGSKA (reference sequence). The CDR3 reads CSATPGLGGEKLFF. The CDR3 DNA sequence: TGCAGTGCTACGCCGGGGCTAGGGGGTGAAAAACTGTTTTTT.

Ten or more counts support this clonotype. J is TRBJ2-2 and V is TRBV29-1; D ambiguous. The CDR3 totals 15 residues. V was trimmed by 7 bases and J by 0 bases, leaving 15 bases between them. Germline CDR1 and CDR2: SQVTM and ANQGSEA. The CDR3 loop is CSAKGTTSNTGELFF. CDR3 in DNA: TGCAGCGCAAAGGGAACTACCTCGAACACCGGGGAGCTGTTTTTT.

The gene calls are TRBV10-3 and TRBJ1-6, with D possibly matching TRBD1 (5 bases). This CDR3 contains 13 residues. V lost 10 bases, J lost 8 bases, and 15 bases lay in between. Germline CDR1 ENHRY, CDR2 SYGVKD. DNA for the CDR3: TGTGCCACCCGCCAACAGGAGGATTCACCCCTCCACTTT. This encodes CATRQQEDSPLHF.

The V call is TRBV7-9, the J call TRBJ2-1; 10 bases agree with TRBD1. V was pared by 2 bases and J by 4 bases, with 2 bases of the junction left unmatched. The CDR3 covers 15 residues. In germline, CDR1 is SEHNR, CDR2 FQNEAQ (reference sequence). In nucleotides, the CDR3 is TGTGCCAGCAGCTTAAGGACAGGGGGTTACAATGAGCAGTTCTTC. Residues: CASSLRTGGYNEQFF.

The chain is built from TRBV7-2 and TRBJ1-4, with D possibly matching TRBD1 (5 bases). Trimming left V 5 bases short and J 7 bases short, with 11 bases between. CDR3 size: 13 residues. From germline, CDR1 is SGHTA and CDR2 FQGNSA. Here the CDR3 reads CASSNGGVEKLFF. The DNA of the CDR3 is TGTGCCAGCAGCAATGGGGGGGTTGAAAAACTGTTTTTT.